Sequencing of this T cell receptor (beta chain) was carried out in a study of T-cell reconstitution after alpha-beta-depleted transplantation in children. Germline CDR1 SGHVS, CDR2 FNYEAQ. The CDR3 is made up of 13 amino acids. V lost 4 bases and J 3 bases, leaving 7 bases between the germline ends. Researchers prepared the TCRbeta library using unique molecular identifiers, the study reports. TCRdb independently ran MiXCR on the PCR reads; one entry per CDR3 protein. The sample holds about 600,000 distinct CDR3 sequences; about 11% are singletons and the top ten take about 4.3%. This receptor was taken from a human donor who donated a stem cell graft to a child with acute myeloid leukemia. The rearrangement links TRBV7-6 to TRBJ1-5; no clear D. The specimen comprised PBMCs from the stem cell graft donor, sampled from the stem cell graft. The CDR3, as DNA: TGTGCCAGCAGCTCTGACACCAATCAGCCCCAGCATTTT. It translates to CASSSDTNQPQHF.